This TCR beta chain comes out of a study of blood T cells in healthy people across ages (dated by TCRdb to the mid-2010s). Regarding the complete study: Template switching captured roughly one uniquely barcoded TCR beta cDNA molecule per two T cells in model experiments. The study measured age-related changes in TCR beta repertoire diversity using deep sequencing normalized with unique cDNA molecular identifiers. Four age groups were formed from the donors: young (average 16 years), middle-aged (around 40), aged (more than 55) and long-lived (about 75). To avoid experimental bias, donors of different ages were randomly spread across the sequencing lanes. For two donors (one aged 18 to 30 and one aged 80 or older), the study analyzed two additional independent replicas of 1 million unique cDNA reads from the same blood draw. What the authors observed across the whole study: Compared with the aged group, the long-lived group had more naive CD4+ T cells, fewer expanded clones and increased TCR diversity, a pattern suggesting age selection. As age increased, observed TCR beta diversity per million T cells dropped in a roughly linear way, and a significant reduction was already evident by age 40. Total diversity estimates from one million sequenced T cells were considered lower bounds and underestimates. Observed TCR beta diversity correlated strongly with the percentage of naive T cells measured by flow cytometry. Bulk unsorted PBMC profiling prevented conclusive comparison of naive and antigen-experienced compartments. Donor CMV infection status was unknown, potentially confounding age-related changes in expanded clonotypes.

Turning to this clonotype: Its antigen remains undetermined. No much larger clone is present one base from it, and per-base qualities are unavailable.

V lost 11 bases and J lost 1 base, and the count of bases not matched to a germline gene is 10. Including cysteine and phenylalanine, the CDR3 has 16 amino acids. Only CDR3 DNA remains: 48 bases, in frame from the first base. Taken from the germline V gene, the CDR1 and CDR2 loops are MDHEN and SYDVKM. Donors were 39 systemically healthy Caucasian individuals from Russia aged roughly 6 to 95 years. Each donor gave 8 to 10 milliliters of peripheral blood, collected into EDTA-treated Vacutainer tubes. Ficoll-Paque density-gradient centrifugation was used to isolate PBMCs, with at least 6.5 million per sample. Trizol reagent was used to extract total RNA from PBMCs, with at least 5 micrograms per sample. Naive CD45RAhigh/CD27high T cell percentages were measured by flow cytometry on a PBMC aliquot from every donor. The library was produced with 5' RACE. The reads were generated on an Illumina HiSeq 2500. A second about 7 to 11 cycle PCR used a sample-barcoded 5' primer and a J-beta primer mix. A template-switch 5' adaptor carrying 12 random nucleotides introduced a unique molecular identifier onto each TCR beta cDNA molecule. At least 2.5 million CDR3-containing paired-end reads were obtained from each sample. First-strand cDNA synthesis was performed from all RNA using the Mint cDNA synthesis kit, with priming by a TRBC-specific oligonucleotide. All cDNA was treated with uracil-DNA glycosylase and then went through a first 18-cycle PCR with the universal primers M1SS and BC2_uni_R. The authors' pipeline ran thus. Each sample was normalized by randomly selecting 1 million high-quality reads, each carrying a distinct molecular identifier. Reads sharing molecular identifiers were discarded rather than binned into consensus sequences. MiTCR, run with a Q25 quality threshold and the strictest error-elimination algorithm, handled CDR3 identification, clonotype clustering and error correction. A nonparametric unseen species model with Euler transformation was used to estimate a lower bound on total TCR beta diversity. The raw public reads went through TCRdb reprocessing: fastp at Q25, MiXCR clone calling, in-frame beta chains kept. Entries that share a CDR3 protein sequence are merged under the most common genes and DNA. The V and J calls were not made by the authors but by TCRdb's processing. Present in this sample are hundreds of thousands of distinct CDR3 sequences, around 42% of which were seen just once. The ten most abundant clones make up around 18% of the sample.

Sequenced sample: blood. The TCR sequence derives from a man between 60 and 70 years old in good health. This chain joins TRBV28 to TRBJ2-4; TRBD2 fits 11 bases in the junction. The DNA is as follows: TGTGCCTCTCATAGCGGGGGGGCGGGGGCCAAAAACATTCAGTACTTC. This is translated as CASHSGGAGAKNIQYF.